One and the same sample provided the 3 T cell receptor beta chains below, sequenced in a study of identical twins. Via MiXCR, TCRdb re-called the 5' RACE reads, giving one row per CDR3 protein. Among around 100,000 distinct CDR3 sequences, 4.5% to 6.5% were seen once, and the ten largest hold about 12%. Source material: memory T cells sorted from blood. These receptors originate from a woman in her fifties or sixties in good health.

This clonotype was seen repeatedly, ten times or more. The chain combines TRBV5-1 with TRBJ2-7; possibly TRBD2 for D (5 bases). The V and J ends lost 4 bases and 4 bases respectively, with 15 bases between them. Looked up from germline, CDR1 is SGHRS and CDR2 is YFSETQ. The CDR3 covers 14 residues. CDR3 coding DNA: TGCGCCAGCAGCGTCGGACTGGACCGATACGAGCAGTACTTC. It encodes CASSVGLDRYEQYF.

The chain is built from TRBV3-1 and TRBJ2-3; TRBD1 matches at 7 bases. J was trimmed by 4 bases and V by 8 bases; bases with no gene match: 6. This CDR3 comprises 13 residues. Germline-derived CDR1 and CDR2 are LGHDT and YNNKEL (reference sequence). CDR3 DNA: TGTGCCAGCTGTCAGACAGGGTCAGATACGCAGTATTTT. Protein: CASCQTGSDTQYF.

This clonotype was counted ten times or more. V gene TRBV11-2 combines with J gene TRBJ2-5; 12 nucleotides agree with TRBD2. The CDR3 runs to 16 residues. Germline V gives CDR1 SGHAT, CDR2 FQNNGV. Trimming at V came to 4 bases and at J to 4 bases, leaving 7 bases not matched to a gene. CDR3 in DNA: TGTGCCAGCAGCTCTGGACTAGCGGGACGGCGAGAGACCCAGTACTTC. Encoded protein: CASSSGLAGRRETQYF.